The present T cell receptor (beta chain) was sequenced within a study of blood T cell repertoires in COVID-19. Study-level background: T cells, B-cell-depleted T cells, or PBMCs provided the cDNA or gDNA that served as material.

This CDR3 has 17 residues. Trimming removed 3 bases from V and 0 bases from J, with 15 bases in between. Germline V lookup: CDR1 DFQATT, CDR2 SNEGSKA (reference sequence). In the study's own analysis: Amplified reference gene primers provided the basis for estimating nucleated cell counts. Repertoires were generated with immunoSEQ multiplex PCR, while TCRdb's copy carries only in-frame clones and drops some. Clone size and V and J calls were adopted from that table, with D and trimming inferred from the DNA. The table records 77,000 or so clones, 85% to 90% of them present only once. Sequenced input: peripheral blood. The chain recombines TRBV20-1 with TRBJ2-6, with D maybe TRBD1 (6 bases). The sequence was collected from a man aged 50-59 years with active COVID-19. The CDR3 DNA is TGCAGTGCTAGTCGACCAGGGGCTCTCTCTGGGGCCAACGTCCTGACTTTC. The encoded protein is CSASRPGALSGANVLTF.